A selection of T cell receptor beta chains follows, all from one sample in a study of post-analysis software for immune sequencing data. Each CDR3 protein is one row after TCRdb ran MiXCR on the PCR reads. The sample has roughly 400,000 distinct CDR3 sequences; 30% to 40% are singletons. The sequenced sample was blood. These receptors all come from a girl aged 2-10 years with multiple sclerosis. CDR3s include the opening cysteine and the closing phenylalanine or tryptophan. D genes are given only for firm matches. Clone size is stated in some rows and not others, as once, few, many or a class when expanded.

d_call j_call clone_size v_call cdr3_aa cdr3_nt
TRBD2 TRBJ2-7 few TRBV20-1 CSAREAGTRYHEQYF TGCAGTGCTAGAGAGGCCGGGACTAGGTACCACGAGCAGTACTTC
TRBD2 TRBJ2-1 . TRBV7-2 CASSLNGAGGNEQFF TGTGCCAGCAGCTTAAATGGGGCGGGAGGGAATGAGCAGTTCTTC
. TRBJ1-2 . TRBV7-8 CASSLRTTIKYGYTF TGTGCCAGCAGCCTAAGGACAACTATTAAATATGGCTACACCTTC
TRBD2 TRBJ2-1 . TRBV4-2 CASSQRPGAGGGVGGEQFF TGTGCCAGCAGCCAACGCCCTGGGGCGGGAGGCGGCGTAGGCGGTGAGCAGTTCTTC
. TRBJ2-1 . TRBV20-1 CSAHPSGYNEQFF TGCAGTGCTCACCCCTCAGGCTACAATGAGCAGTTCTTC
. TRBJ2-2 few TRBV29-1 CSARTGRGTGELFF TGCAGCGCCCGGACAGGGCGGGGGACCGGGGAGCTGTTTTTT
. TRBJ2-2 . TRBV21-1 CASSKRGVRTGELFF TGTGCCAGCAGCAAACGGGGAGTTCGAACCGGGGAGCTGTTTTTT
TRBD2 TRBJ2-1 . TRBV24-1 CATSDPSRRGGDEQFF TGTGCCACCAGTGATCCTTCCCGGCGGGGGGGCGATGAGCAGTTCTTC
. TRBJ2-1 . TRBV20-1 CSIPLNNEQFF TGCAGTATTCCGCTGAACAATGAGCAGTTCTTC
. TRBJ2-5 few TRBV5-1 CASKGDFHETQYF TGCGCCAGCAAAGGGGACTTCCATGAGACCCAGTACTTC
TRBD1 TRBJ2-3 few TRBV4-3 CASSQRSLQGTADTQYF TGCGCCAGCAGCCAAAGAAGCCTACAGGGGACCGCAGATACGCAGTATTTT
TRBD2 TRBJ2-7 . TRBV20-1 CSGELAGDSGSSYEQYF TGCAGTGGTGAACTAGCGGGAGATTCTGGAAGCTCCTACGAGCAGTACTTC
. TRBJ2-1 . TRBV5-5 CASSFLSVLEQFF TGTGCCAGCAGCTTTTTAAGTGTATTGGAGCAGTTCTTC
TRBD2 TRBJ2-1 few TRBV20-1 CSARDPRGLAAYNEQFF TGCAGTGCTAGAGATCCCCGCGGACTAGCGGCCTACAATGAGCAGTTCTTC
TRBD2 TRBJ2-1 . TRBV24-1 CATSPGTSGRREQFF TGTGCCACCAGCCCGGGGACTAGCGGGAGGAGAGAGCAGTTCTTC
. TRBJ1-5 . TRBV15 CATSPRWGNQPQHF TGTGCCACCAGCCCCCGTTGGGGGAATCAGCCCCAGCATTTT
. TRBJ1-2 . TRBV7-2 CASSSGLDYGYTF TGTGCCAGCAGCTCAGGGTTGGACTATGGCTACACCTTC
. TRBJ2-7 few TRBV5-1 CASSHWDTTYEQYF TGCGCCAGCAGTCATTGGGACACCACCTACGAGCAGTACTTC
. TRBJ2-5 few TRBV3-1 CASSRNSLGSETQYF TGTGCCAGCAGCCGGAATTCTTTGGGGTCGGAGACCCAGTACTTC
. TRBJ2-3 few TRBV28 CASSPTSTSDSTDTQYF TGTGCCAGCAGTCCCACCTCAACTAGTGATAGCACAGATACGCAGTATTTT
. TRBJ2-3 few TRBV7-9 CASSLDGQPVWGTDTQYF TGTGCCAGCAGCTTAGATGGACAGCCGGTTTGGGGCACAGATACGCAGTATTTT
. TRBJ1-1 . TRBV7-2 CASSLQTGWDTEAFF TGTGCCAGCAGCTTACAAACGGGATGGGACACTGAAGCTTTCTTT
. TRBJ1-1 . TRBV29-1 CSVKGWSTEAFF TGCAGCGTTAAAGGGTGGAGCACTGAAGCTTTCTTT